This is a list of T cell receptor beta chains from one sample in a study of OX40 agonist ivuxolimab in advanced cancers. The data were produced by immunoSEQ multiplex PCR, yet TCRdb's version contains in-frame clones alone and is incomplete. Of under 100,000 clones detected, about nine tenths appear once; the ten largest clones hold more than 9.5%. This specimen consisted of CD4+ or CD8+ T cells sorted from blood, obtained in a trial of the OX40 agonist ivuxolimab. These receptors were collected from an adult with an advanced solid tumor such as melanoma, head and neck, liver or kidney cancer. Each CDR3 is given without its conserved first and last residue. Clone sizes are given selectively: once, few, many, or a class where the clone is expanded.

clone size: .; V gene: TRBV9; CDR3 protein: ASSVAGPGEQF
clone size: once; V gene: TRBV13; CDR3 protein: ASSPGTAIPQPQH
clone size: once; V gene: TRBV6-1; CDR3 protein: ASVGTGLYEQY
clone size: .; V gene: TRBV11-2; CDR3 protein: ASSSPGTGLYQTVYEQY
clone size: few; V gene: TRBV12-2; CDR3 protein: ASRLGQNTEAF
clone size: .; V gene: TRBV5-4; CDR3 protein: ASSLDSGTSYNEQF
clone size: .; V gene: TRBV6-1; CDR3 protein: ASSELTVSYNEQF
clone size: .; V gene: TRBV7-6; CDR3 protein: ASSFGDDTTNYGYT
clone size: .; V gene: TRBV5-1; CDR3 protein: ASSVFSGELF
clone size: .; V gene: TRBV11-2; CDR3 protein: AKTVGDTQY
clone size: .; V gene: TRBV6-6; CDR3 protein: ASSSTGSGGIYEQY
clone size: .; V gene: TRBV5-6; CDR3 protein: ASSLGDFWDTQY
clone size: .; V gene: TRBV11-3; CDR3 protein: ASSSRPDGADTQY
clone size: .; V gene: TRBV7-9; CDR3 protein: ASIETGRADGYT
clone size: .; V gene: TRBV20-1; CDR3 protein: SARWGNEQY